The rows below give T cell receptor beta chains drawn from one sample of a study of radiotherapy plus CTLA-4 blockade in lung cancer. Method: immunoSEQ multiplex PCR; TCRdb's copy keeps in-frame clones and lacks some. This table has some 50,000 clones, roughly 76% appearing once. Source: peripheral blood, taken from a patient treated with radiotherapy plus ipilimumab. The origin of the receptors is a human donor with non-small cell lung cancer who had stable disease on radiotherapy plus ipilimumab. The CDR3 runs from the conserved cysteine through the conserved F or W. A D gene is named only where the DNA matches it firmly. Clone size is shown for a subset of rows, as once, few, many or a class of expanded clone.

D: TRBD1
J: TRBJ1-1
V: TRBV29-1
size: .
CDR3: CSGAGQPNTEAFF
DNA: TGCAGCGGCGCGGGACAGCCGAACACTGAAGCTTTCTTT

D: .
J: TRBJ2-3
V: TRBV5-6
size: .
CDR3: CASSLMGGERSADTQYF
DNA: TGTGCCAGCAGCTTGATGGGGGGAGAAAGGTCCGCAGATACGCAGTATTTT

D: TRBD2
J: TRBJ2-1
V: TRBV9
size: .
CDR3: CASSVGSGVGNEQFF
DNA: TGTGCCAGCAGCGTAGGGAGCGGGGTGGGGAATGAGCAGTTCTTC

D: .
J: TRBJ1-4
V: TRBV15
size: once
CDR3: CATAYGDGEKLFF
DNA: TGTGCCACCGCGTACGGGGATGGTGAAAAACTGTTTTTT

D: TRBD1
J: TRBJ2-6
V: TRBV9
size: .
CDR3: CASSVGDRRFGGANVLTF
DNA: TGTGCCAGCAGCGTAGGGGACAGGAGGTTTGGTGGGGCCAACGTCCTGACTTTC

D: TRBD1
J: TRBJ2-4
V: TRBV11-2
size: few
CDR3: CASSSTGITKNIQYF
DNA: TGTGCCAGCAGCTCGACAGGGATTACCAAAAACATTCAGTACTTC

D: TRBD1
J: TRBJ1-1
V: TRBV5-1
size: .
CDR3: CASSPGTGPGRTEAFF
DNA: TGCGCCAGCAGCCCGGGGACAGGTCCGGGTAGAACTGAAGCTTTCTTT

D: .
J: TRBJ1-5
V: TRBV27
size: .
CDR3: CASSSQRDQPQHF
DNA: TGTGCCAGCAGTTCCCAGCGGGATCAGCCCCAGCATTTT

D: TRBD1
J: TRBJ1-4
V: TRBV19
size: .
CDR3: CASSILDRGLREKLFF
DNA: TGTGCCAGTAGTATCCTGGACAGGGGGTTACGGGAAAAACTGTTTTTT

D: .
J: TRBJ1-5
V: TRBV5-1
size: .
CDR3: CASSKEGGNQPQHF
DNA: TGCGCCAGCAGTAAGGAGGGGGGAAATCAGCCCCAGCATTTT

D: .
J: TRBJ2-7
V: TRBV19
size: few
CDR3: CASSQTAFEQYF
DNA: TGTGCCAGTAGTCAGACGGCTTTCGAGCAGTACTTC

D: .
J: TRBJ2-2
V: TRBV10-3
size: .
CDR3: CAIHPAGTSTGELFF
DNA: TGTGCCATCCACCCTGCGGGGACGAGCACCGGGGAGCTGTTTTTT

D: .
J: TRBJ1-6
V: TRBV19
size: many
CDR3: CASSTGDFGTRTALHF
DNA: TGTGCCAGTAGTACCGGCGACTTCGGGACACGGACAGCCCTCCACTTT

D: TRBD1
J: TRBJ1-3
V: TRBV5-1
size: .
CDR3: CASSTGEGNTIYF
DNA: TGCGCCAGCAGCACAGGGGAGGGAAACACCATATATTTT

D: .
J: TRBJ1-2
V: TRBV30
size: .
CDR3: CAWTGDNCGYTF
DNA: TGTGCCTGGACAGGTGATAACTGTGGCTACACCTTC

D: .
J: TRBJ1-6
V: TRBV19
size: few
CDR3: CASSGREGGAHF
DNA: TGTGCCAGCTCGGGCCGTGAGGGTGGGGCCCACTTT

D: .
J: TRBJ2-5
V: TRBV14
size: .
CDR3: CASSRGAGRGRQETQYF
DNA: TGTGCCAGCAGCCGCGGGGCTGGACGGGGGCGCCAAGAGACCCAGTACTTC

D: .
J: TRBJ1-5
V: TRBV27
size: few
CDR3: CASSLWTPDTNSNQPQHF
DNA: TGTGCCAGCAGTTTATGGACACCGGACACTAATAGCAATCAGCCCCAGCATTTT

D: TRBD1
J: TRBJ2-7
V: TRBV7-9
size: .
CDR3: CASSIGTGVRSSYEQYF
DNA: TGTGCCAGCAGCATCGGGACAGGGGTTCGTAGCTCCTACGAGCAGTACTTC

D: .
J: TRBJ1-2
V: TRBV29-1
size: .
CDR3: CSVESGREGYTF
DNA: TGCAGCGTTGAAAGTGGGAGGGAGGGCTACACCTTC

D: TRBD2
J: TRBJ2-3
V: TRBV5-6
size: .
CDR3: CASSASGGYSTDTQYF
DNA: TGTGCCAGCAGCGCTAGCGGGGGGTACAGCACAGATACGCAGTATTTT

D: .
J: TRBJ1-1
V: TRBV4-1
size: .
CDR3: CASSQERGSHMNTEAFF
DNA: TGCGCCAGCAGCCAAGAGCGGGGGAGCCACATGAACACTGAAGCTTTCTTT

D: .
J: TRBJ1-2
V: TRBV30
size: few
CDR3: CACRSGHGYGYTF
DNA: TGTGCCTGCCGTTCGGGACACGGGTATGGCTACACCTTC

D: .
J: TRBJ1-4
V: TRBV7-2
size: once
CDR3: CASSLLGGAVTNEKLFF
DNA: TGTGCCAGCAGCCTACTTGGGGGCGCGGTAACTAATGAAAAACTGTTTTTT

D: .
J: TRBJ1-5
V: TRBV6-1
size: .
CDR3: CASSEEAGRFYSNQPQHF
DNA: TGTGCCAGCAGTGAAGAGGCAGGACGATTTTATAGCAATCAGCCCCAGCATTTT

D: TRBD1
J: TRBJ2-3
V: TRBV5-4
size: .
CDR3: CASSSPPGQGKEGLTDTQYF
DNA: TGTGCCAGCAGCTCCCCCCCCGGACAGGGAAAGGAAGGTTTGACAGATACGCAGTATTTT

D: .
J: TRBJ1-4
V: TRBV7-9
size: few
CDR3: CASSYYRVSTNEKLFF
DNA: TGTGCCAGCAGCTACTACAGGGTATCAACTAATGAAAAACTGTTTTTT

D: .
J: TRBJ2-3
V: TRBV9
size: .
CDR3: CASSPNSPDTQYF
DNA: TGTGCCAGCAGCCCGAATAGCCCAGATACGCAGTATTTT

D: .
J: TRBJ1-2
V: TRBV6-5
size: .
CDR3: CASSQEDYGYTF
DNA: TGTGCCAGCAGCCAGGAGGACTATGGCTACACCTTC

D: .
J: TRBJ1-2
V: TRBV6-5
size: .
CDR3: CASSYPPAGIYGYTF
DNA: TGTGCCAGCAGTTACCCCCCTGCGGGGATTTATGGCTACACCTTC

D: .
J: TRBJ2-3
V: TRBV5-6
size: .
CDR3: CASMRVSTDTQYF
DNA: TGTGCCAGCATGAGGGTGAGCACAGATACGCAGTATTTT

D: .
J: TRBJ1-3
V: TRBV5-1
size: .
CDR3: CASSPTDARNTIYF
DNA: TGCGCCAGCAGCCCGACGGACGCTAGAAACACCATATATTTT

D: TRBD1
J: TRBJ2-7
V: TRBV19
size: .
CDR3: CASTAGQGAYEQYF
DNA: TGTGCCAGTACCGCCGGACAGGGGGCCTACGAGCAGTACTTC

D: .
J: TRBJ1-2
V: TRBV5-6
size: .
CDR3: CASSLDTSGTRTNYGYTF
DNA: TGTGCCAGCAGCTTGGACACAAGCGGGACAAGAACTAACTATGGCTACACCTTC

D: .
J: TRBJ2-3
V: TRBV10-3
size: .
CDR3: CARAAGATDTQYF
DNA: TGTGCCAGGGCCGCGGGGGCGACAGATACGCAGTATTTT

D: .
J: TRBJ2-2
V: TRBV7-2
size: .
CDR3: CASSLVLATGELFF
DNA: TGTGCCAGCAGCTTAGTCCTAGCAACCGGGGAGCTGTTTTTT

D: .
J: TRBJ2-1
V: TRBV18
size: .
CDR3: CASSPGQGSWEQFF
DNA: TGTGCCAGCTCACCCGGTCAGGGATCATGGGAGCAGTTCTTC

D: .
J: TRBJ1-1
V: TRBV2
size: .
CDR3: CASTQNTEAFF
DNA: TGTGCCTCGACCCAGAACACTGAAGCTTTCTTT

D: TRBD2
J: TRBJ2-3
V: TRBV19
size: .
CDR3: CASSLAGGLTDTQYF
DNA: TGTGCCAGTAGTTTAGCGGGGGGCCTAACAGATACGCAGTATTTT